These 6 T cell receptor beta chains came from one sample sequenced in a study of liver allograft versus peripheral blood T cells. Study summary: Comparative analysis was performed on T cell receptor repertoires from transplanted livers and from recipients' peripheral blood.

TCRdb re-called the reads with MiXCR, one entry per CDR3 protein. This sample carries about 10,000 distinct CDR3 sequences, about a fifth of them seen once, and the ten largest clones take about 1.7%. All receptors derive from a human patient who had a liver transplant. Some T cells may have originated in the graft donor.

In its sample, this clonotype is medium-sized. The chain recombines TRBV15 with TRBJ2-7; 7 nucleotides line up with TRBD2. V lost 4 bases to trimming and J lost 6 bases; unmatched junction nucleotides: 15. Germline V lookup: CDR1 LNHNV, CDR2 YYDKDF (reference sequence). This CDR3 contains 16 residues. The CDR3 loop is CATSKKRTSGESEQYF. The CDR3 DNA reads as TGTGCCACCAGCAAGAAGAGGACTAGTGGGGAAAGCGAGCAGTACTTC.

The V and J genes are TRBV20-1 and TRBJ1-2; 7 bases line up with TRBD1. V lost 8 bases to trimming and J lost 7 bases; unmatched junction nucleotides: 7. Germline assignment: CDR1 DFQATT and CDR2 SNEGSKA (reference sequence). The CDR3 is 11 amino acids. The CDR3 loop reads CSPGGDSGYTF. In nucleotides, the CDR3 is TGCAGTCCAGGGGGGGATAGTGGCTACACCTTC.

By its share, this clonotype is medium-sized. The chain is built from TRBV7-3 and TRBJ1-1; TRBD1 agrees at 8 bases. The junction had 11 bases not matched to a gene; V was cut back by 5 bases and J by 6 bases. Germline CDR1 is SGHTA and CDR2 is FQGTGA. This CDR3 region has 15 residues. The CDR3 DNA follows: TGTGCCAGCAGCCCCTCCGGGACAGGTAGGCCTGAAGCTTTCTTT. Amino acid sequence: CASSPSGTGRPEAFF.

This clonotype was detected only a few times. The CDR3 coding sequence is TGTGCCAGCAGCGTAGAATCTAGCGGGGGGACCTACAATGAGCAGTTCTTC. Its translation: CASSVESSGGTYNEQFF. The rearrangement links TRBV9 to TRBJ2-1; 11 bases are shared with TRBD2. The V segment lost 0 bases and the J segment 2 bases; nucleotides outside the gene matches: 4. Germline V gene lookup returns CDR1 SGDLS and CDR2 YYNGEE. The CDR3 loop spans 17 amino acids.

The sample holds a few counts of this clonotype. This rearrangement joins TRBV27 to TRBJ1-1, with D unclear. The CDR3 covers 14 residues. Germline-derived CDR1 and CDR2 are MNHEY and SMNVEV (reference sequence). V was trimmed by 0 bases and J by 2 bases, leaving 7 bases between them. The CDR3 here is CASSLSSENTEAFF. The CDR3 DNA is TGTGCCAGCAGTTTATCGTCAGAAAACACTGAAGCTTTCTTT.

The chain carries TRBV5-6 and TRBJ2-3, with TRBD2 as a possible D gene (7 bases). With 1 base removed from V and 2 bases from J, the gap between germline ends came to 11 bases. The germline CDR1 and CDR2 sequences are SGHDT and YYEEEE. The CDR3 loop spans 15 amino acids. The CDR3 DNA sequence: TGTGCCAGCAGCTTGTGGGGGGGGCCCACAGATACGCAGTATTTT. It encodes CASSLWGGPTDTQYF.